The clone carrying this T cell receptor (beta chain) appeared a few times. Its target is unknown. Per the germline V gene, CDR1 is LGHNA and CDR2 is YNFKEQ. There are 15 residues in the CDR3. Trimming removed 1 base from V and 1 base from J, with 8 bases in between. The entry originates in a study of beta chain features in type 1 diabetes. General observations from the study: Patients with type 1 diabetes showed fewer VDJ junction insertions and more deletions.

The whole isolated RNA underwent reverse transcription, so sequencing captured expressed TCRB transcripts. Produced via immunoSEQ multiplex PCR; TCRdb's table is partial and in-frame only. The sample carries hundreds of thousands of clones, roughly 12% recorded once. The J gene is TRBJ1-3, the V gene TRBV4-2; D gene uncertain. The source is a man aged 18 to 29 in good health. Source material: naive CD4+ T cells from blood. CDR3 residues: CASSQGHLSGNTIYF. In nucleotides, the CDR3 is TGTGCCAGCAGCCAAGGACACTTATCTGGAAACACCATATATTTT.